Listed below are T cell receptor beta chains from one sample, sequenced in a study of identical twins. One entry per CDR3 protein results from TCRdb running MiXCR on the 5' RACE reads. The sample has approximately 1.8 million distinct CDR3 sequences, around 29% seen once; the top ten hold 0.27%. The sequencing sample was made of cord blood. These receptor sequences come from a newborn girl in good health. Both conserved end residues are part of each CDR3. Fields, in order: J gene, clone size, D gene, V gene, CDR3 length, CDR3 DNA, CDR3 protein. A D gene is named only where the DNA matches it firmly. Size values are once, few and many counts, or a class for expanded clones, and some rows have none.

>TRBJ2-1|NA|TRBD2|TRBV9|15
TGTGCCAGCAGCGAAGTAGCGGGGGCGAGGGGTGAGCAGTTCTTC
CASSEVAGARGEQFF
>TRBJ1-1|NA|TRBD1|TRBV20-1|12
TGCAGTGCTAGAGGGGGACAGGGCTTAGCTTTCTTT
CSARGGQGLAFF
>TRBJ1-2|few|TRBD1|TRBV4-2|15
TGTGCCAGCAGCCAAGAAGTGGGGACAGGGGATGGCTACACCTTC
CASSQEVGTGDGYTF
>TRBJ2-7|NA|NA|TRBV15|15
TGTGCCACCAGCAGAGAACTATGGGAGTCCTACGAGCAGTACTTC
CATSRELWESYEQYF
>TRBJ2-3|NA|TRBD2|TRBV15|13
TGTGCCGCCAGCTGGGCTAGCGGAGATACGCAGTATTTT
CAASWASGDTQYF
>TRBJ1-2|many|NA|TRBV29-1|12
TGCAGCGTTGCTACAGGGATCTACGGCTACACCTTC
CSVATGIYGYTF
>TRBJ2-1|few|TRBD2|TRBV20-1|13
TGCAGTGCCCCGGGACTAGGAGGCAATGAGCAGTTCTTC
CSAPGLGGNEQFF
>TRBJ2-5|NA|TRBD2|TRBV5-1|14
TGCGCCAGCAGCTTGGAGGGACTAGCCGATGAGCAGTACTTC
CASSLEGLADEQYF
>TRBJ2-3|NA|TRBD2|TRBV2|15
TGTGCCAGCGAGGCTCTAGCGGGAATCACAGATACGCAGTATTTT
CASEALAGITDTQYF
>TRBJ2-1|few|TRBD2|TRBV10-2|15
TGCGCCAGCAGATGGACTAGCGAGCCCTACAATGAGCAGTTCTTC
CASRWTSEPYNEQFF
>TRBJ2-1|few|TRBD2|TRBV3-1|16
TGTGCCAGCAGCCAACCAATTCTAGCGGGGGGCAATGAGCAGTTCTTC
CASSQPILAGGNEQFF
>TRBJ2-3|few|TRBD2|TRBV5-8|16
TGTGCCAGCAGCTTCTCTAGCGGGCGGACCACAGATACGCAGTATTTT
CASSFSSGRTTDTQYF
>TRBJ2-1|few|TRBD2|TRBV6-1|18
TGTGCCAGCAGTGAAAGGATTATGGGACTAGCGGCCTACAATGAGCAGTTCTTC
CASSERIMGLAAYNEQFF
>TRBJ2-1|few|NA|TRBV12-3/TRBV12-4|13
TGTGCCAGCAGCACGGACGAGAACAATGGGCAGTTCTTC
CASSTDENNGQFF
>TRBJ2-2|NA|TRBD2|TRBV29-1|16
TGCAGCGTTGAAGGGACTAGCGGGAGCGGCACCGGGGAGCTGTTTTTT
CSVEGTSGSGTGELFF
>TRBJ2-1|NA|TRBD2|TRBV4-1|16
TGCGCCAGCAGCTACAAAATAGCGGGAGTGGTGAATGAGCAGTTCTTC
CASSYKIAGVVNEQFF
>TRBJ2-1|many|NA|TRBV5-1|14
TGTGCCAGCAGTCTTGGACAGGGAGGGAATGAGCAGTTCTTC
CASSLGQGGNEQFF
>TRBJ2-7|few|TRBD1|TRBV20-1|14
TGCAGTGCTAGGGTGACAGGGAGCTCCTACGAGCAGTACTTC
CSARVTGSSYEQYF
>TRBJ1-1|NA|NA|TRBV4-1|16
TGCGCCAGCAGCCAACCTCGGGGCAGGAACGACACTGAAGCTTTCTTT
CASSQPRGRNDTEAFF
>TRBJ2-3|few|NA|TRBV20-1|12
TGCAGGCCGTGGGGCGGCACAGATACGCAGTATTTT
CRPWGGTDTQYF